This TCR beta chain appears in the sequencing data of a study of T cell changes during pregnancy in multiple sclerosis. The J segment lost 6 bases and the V segment lost 4 bases, leaving 9 bases of the junction unmatched. This CDR3 contains 15 residues. The germline CDR1 and CDR2 sequences are SGDLS and YYNGEE. The data were produced by immunoSEQ multiplex PCR, yet TCRdb's version contains in-frame clones alone and is incomplete. Of approximately 45,000 clones in the sample, over 85% were seen once. This chain uses TRBV9 with TRBJ1-2, with 10 bases that match TRBD1. The sample in question was CD4+ T cells from peripheral blood mononuclear cells, obtained in the first trimester of pregnancy. The TCR sequence derives from a female donor with multiple sclerosis, enrolled in a pregnancy study. The CDR3 sequence: CASSTQPGTGDGYTF. Written as DNA, the CDR3 is TGTGCCAGCAGCACCCAGCCCGGGACAGGGGATGGCTACACCTTC.